This passage covers 25 T cell receptor beta chains from one sample sequenced in a study of cytomegalovirus exposure and HLA in healthy donors. This PCR relied on a set of 60 Vbeta primers and 13 Jbeta primers. Data came from immunoSEQ multiplex PCR; TCRdb stores just in-frame clones and leaves some out. The sample yields 110,000 to 150,000 clones, roughly 85% seen once. Sequenced sample: PBMCs. The receptors were sampled from a woman aged 25-40 years in good health and CMV-seronegative.

The chain joins TRBV6-5 to TRBJ2-1, with D perhaps matching TRBD1 (6 bases). Trimming stripped 8 bases from V and 7 bases from J, with 15 bases between. Germline-derived CDR1 and CDR2 are MNHEY and SVGAGI. This CDR3 is 13 amino acids long. This chain's CDR3 is CASRRDTLNEQFF. For the CDR3, the DNA is TGTGCCAGCCGCAGGGACACACTTAATGAGCAGTTCTTC.

This clone was observed a handful of times. V is TRBV5-6 and J is TRBJ2-2; a weak D match, TRBD1 (5 bases). The length of the CDR3 is 14 residues. With 4 bases removed from V and 3 bases from J, the gap between germline ends came to 10 bases. Germline values: CDR1 SGHDT, CDR2 YYEEEE. The CDR3: CASSRDRDTGELFF. The CDR3 DNA reads as TGTGCCAGCAGCCGTGACAGAGACACCGGGGAGCTGTTTTTT.

V is TRBV5-4 and J is TRBJ1-3; the D gene is possibly TRBD1 (5 bases). CDR3 length: 14 residues. Trimming took 1 base from V and 6 from J, leaving 11 bases between them. The germline V gene has CDR1 SGHNT and CDR2 YYREEE (reference sequence). The CDR3 spells CASSLRTNQNTIYF. The CDR3 DNA follows: TGTGCCAGCAGCTTGCGGACAAACCAAAACACCATATATTTT.

The chain recombines TRBV5-1 with TRBJ2-3, with a weak D call TRBD1 (6 bases). Trimming left V 1 base short and J 0 bases short, with 21 bases between. Germline CDR1 is SGHRS and CDR2 is YFSETQ. CDR3 length: 19 residues. The CDR3 sequence: CASSLLCCTGKRSTDTQYF. CDR3 nucleotide sequence: TGCGCCAGCAGCTTGTTGTGCTGTACAGGGAAAAGGAGCACAGATACGCAGTATTTT.

The chain combines TRBV6-6 with TRBJ2-2; weak D call: TRBD1 (5 bases). Per germline, CDR1 MNHNY and CDR2 SVGAGI (reference sequence). The V gene lost 2 bases and the J gene lost 0 bases, with 7 bases spanning the gap. CDR3 length: 15 residues. The DNA for the CDR3 is TGTGCCAGCAGTTACGGCAGGGCGAACACCGGGGAGCTGTTTTTT. Protein sequence: CASSYGRANTGELFF.

The chain couples TRBV15 to TRBJ2-7; D call uncertain. The CDR3 covers 15 residues. Trimming left V 0 bases short and J 5 bases short, with 14 bases between. Per the germline V gene, CDR1 is LNHNV and CDR2 is YYDKDF (reference sequence). The CDR3 DNA reads TGTGCCACCAGCAGAGATTCCGTCCCAGGTGACGAGCAGTACTTC. Translation gives CATSRDSVPGDEQYF.

The V and J genes are TRBV5-6 and TRBJ2-7; D possibly corresponds to TRBD1 (5 bases). Germline loops: CDR1 SGHDT, CDR2 YYEEEE. CDR3 size: 14 residues. With 0 bases removed from V and 3 bases from J, the gap between germline ends came to 10 bases. The CDR3 sequence: CASSLGQGFYEQYF. The CDR3 DNA follows: TGTGCCAGCAGCTTGGGCCAGGGTTTCTACGAGCAGTACTTC.

The chain is built from TRBV5-4 and TRBJ1-1; no reliable D call. Trimming removed 0 bases at V and 5 bases at J, with 11 bases between. Germline values: CDR1 SGHNT, CDR2 YYREEE (reference sequence). The CDR3 is 14 residues long. In DNA, the CDR3 is TGTGCCAGCAGCTTGGTATCAGCGGGGACTGAAGCTTTCTTT. As protein: CASSLVSAGTEAFF.

The genes are TRBV2 and TRBJ2-7, with 7 bases matching TRBD1. Germline trimming cut 5 bases from V and 9 bases from J; bases unmatched to any gene: 4. Germline lookup yields CDR1 SNHLY and CDR2 FYNNEI. CDR3 length: 11 residues. In nucleotides, the CDR3 is TGTGCCAGCAGTACAGGGGATAGGCAGTACTTC. Translating it yields CASSTGDRQYF. Supplemented by reference TRBV2 and TRBJ2-7, the full variable domain reads EPEVTQTPSHQVTQMGQEVILRCVPISNHLYFYWYRQILGQKVEFLVSFYNNEISEKSEIFDDQFSVERPDGSNFTLKIRSTKLEDSAMYFCASSTGDRQYFGPGTRLTVT.

This clone counts as medium-sized. The chain employs TRBV6-5 and TRBJ1-1; unclear D gene. V gave up 6 bases and J gave up 1 base, with 15 bases separating them. CDR3 length: 15 residues. Germline lookup yields CDR1 MNHEY and CDR2 SVGAGI. The DNA of the CDR3 is TGTGCCAGCAGCCCTTTTCGGTTTGGGAACACTGAAGCTTTCTTT. Its protein product is CASSPFRFGNTEAFF.

CDR3 nucleotides: TGTGCCAGTAGTAGGTTTGGACAGTCGAACACTGAAGCTTTCTTT. Protein sequence: CASSRFGQSNTEAFF. V gene TRBV19 combines with J gene TRBJ1-1; maybe TRBD1 (6 bases). Trimming shortened V by 4 bases and J by 1 base, and 13 bases separated the two germline ends. This CDR3 has 15 amino acids. CDR1 is LNHDA and CDR2 is SQIVND in the germline V gene (reference sequence). The full variable domain, rest sourced from reference TRBV19 and TRBJ1-1, is DGGITQSPKYLFRKEGQNVTLSCEQNLNHDAMYWYRQDPGQGLRLIYYSQIVNDFQKGDIAEGYSVSREKKESFPLTVTSAQKNPTAFYLCASSRFGQSNTEAFFGQGTRLTVV.

The chain couples TRBV29-1 to TRBJ1-1; 9 positions match TRBD1. The CDR3 covers 14 residues. Germline CDR1 reads SQVTM; CDR2 reads ANQGSEA. V dropped 6 bases and J dropped 5; count of bases not matched to a gene: 10. The CDR3 nucleotides are TGCAGCGTCGCCTCCGGGACAGGGATGACTGAAGCTTTCTTT. Its translation is CSVASGTGMTEAFF.

The sample holds a few counts of this clone. The chain carries TRBV2 and TRBJ2-3; tentatively, D is TRBD2 (5 bases). Trimming shortened V by 3 bases and J by 1 base, and 11 bases separated the two germline ends. The CDR3 runs to 15 residues. CDR1 is SNHLY, CDR2 FYNNEI, per germline. The CDR3 sequence is CASSDGLARTDTQYF. CDR3 DNA sequence: TGTGCCAGCAGTGACGGTCTAGCCCGCACAGATACGCAGTATTTT.

This clone was observed a single time. The gene calls are TRBV15 and TRBJ1-3, with TRBD1 as a possible D gene (5 bases). Trimming took 4 bases from V and 2 from J, leaving 12 bases between them. Per germline, CDR1 LNHNV and CDR2 YYDKDF (reference sequence). This CDR3 comprises 15 residues. The CDR3 loop is CATSILGGAGNTIYF. CDR3 DNA sequence: TGTGCCACCAGCATCTTGGGGGGAGCTGGAAACACCATATATTTT.

This sequence joins TRBV2 and TRBJ1-4; the match to TRBD1 covers 7 bases. This CDR3 has 17 residues. Trimming removed 6 bases from V and 4 bases from J; junction bases left unmatched: 14. CDR1 is SNHLY, CDR2 FYNNEI, per germline. The CDR3 region has the DNA TGTGCCAGCAGCGAACTGCCTGACAGGGCCGGTAATGAAAAACTGTTTTTT. Translated: CASSELPDRAGNEKLFF.

The CDR3 reads CASSLGQRAYNEQFF. CDR3 sequence (DNA): TGTGCCAGCAGCTTAGGACAGAGAGCCTACAATGAGCAGTTCTTC. V is TRBV13 and J is TRBJ2-1; D ambiguous. Trimming pared 0 bases from V and 2 bases from J, leaving 8 bases between. The CDR3 covers 15 residues. Germline loops: CDR1 PRHDT, CDR2 FYEKMQ (reference sequence).

The rearrangement uses TRBV7-6 and TRBJ1-1; no definite D call. V dropped 6 bases and J dropped 5 bases, with 13 bases sitting between them. The germline V gene encodes CDR1 SGHVS and CDR2 FNYEAQ. This CDR3 is 13 amino acids long. The CDR3 DNA reads TGTGCCAGCAGTCTAGGGAGGGCGACTGAAGCTTTCTTT. This encodes CASSLGRATEAFF.

The CDR3 loop reads CASSLDPGDNEQFF. In DNA, the CDR3 is TGTGCCAGCAGCTTAGATCCGGGGGACAATGAGCAGTTCTTC. This sequence joins TRBV7-6 and TRBJ2-1; D is perhaps TRBD2 (6 bases). This CDR3 region has 14 residues. Germline V gives CDR1 SGHVS, CDR2 FNYEAQ. Between the trimmed V and J ends, which lost 1 base and 5 bases, there was a span of 9 bases.

This clone was detected a few times. The chain recombines TRBV6-1 with TRBJ2-1; D is unresolved. The CDR3 extends over 11 amino acids. Germline V gene data show CDR1 as MNHNS and CDR2 as SASEGT. Trimming took off 6 bases at V and 8 bases at J, with 8 bases between the two ends. This CDR3 is CASSESDEQFF. The CDR3 DNA follows: TGTGCCAGCAGCGAGTCTGATGAGCAGTTCTTC.

The chain uses TRBV27 and TRBJ2-5, with TRBD2 as a possible D gene (6 bases). The CDR3 runs to 14 residues. Trimming removed 6 bases at V and 5 bases at J, with 16 bases between. From germline, CDR1 is MNHEY and CDR2 SMNVEV (reference sequence). The CDR3 loop is CASSLGAGIETQYF. The CDR3 nucleotides read TGTGCCAGCAGCTTAGGGGCGGGGATCGAGACCCAGTACTTC.

This sequence joins TRBV7-9 and TRBJ2-7; 9 nucleotides match TRBD1. The CDR3 length is 15 residues. V lost 4 bases to trimming and J lost 5 bases; unmatched junction nucleotides: 9. The germline gives CDR1 SEHNR, CDR2 FQNEAQ (reference sequence). CDR3 DNA sequence: TGTGCCAGCAGCTCCATCGGACAGGGGAGGAACGAGCAGTACTTC. Translated, it gives CASSSIGQGRNEQYF.

This chain joins TRBV2 and TRBJ2-7; 11 nucleotides align to TRBD2. This CDR3 has 16 residues. Per germline, CDR1 SNHLY and CDR2 FYNNEI. V shed 4 bases, J shed 5 bases, and the junction held 10 bases outside the gene matches. The CDR3 region is CASSGGRLAGKDEQYF. CDR3 in DNA: TGTGCCAGCAGTGGAGGACGACTAGCGGGGAAAGACGAGCAGTACTTC.

This clone was detected only once. The rearrangement uses TRBV6-1 and TRBJ2-7, with D unclear. The germline CDR1 and CDR2 sequences are MNHNS and SASEGT. There are 11 residues in the CDR3. V was cut by 8 bases and J by 8 bases, with 13 bases left in between. In DNA form, the CDR3 reads TGTGCCAGCCACTTTGATATTAAGCAGTACTTC. It specifies CASHFDIKQYF.

The chain combines TRBV4-1 with TRBJ1-4; a possible D gene is TRBD1 (5 bases). Germline V gene data show CDR1 as MGHRA and CDR2 as YSYEKL. Trimming left V 1 base short and J 8 bases short, with 14 bases between. The CDR3 is 15 amino acids. The CDR3 reads CASSQGWQGGEKLFF. The CDR3 DNA sequence: TGCGCCAGCAGCCAAGGTTGGCAGGGTGGCGAAAAACTGTTTTTT.

The rearrangement uses TRBV27 and TRBJ2-5; 9 bases map to TRBD1. J lost 5 bases, V lost 5 bases, and 6 bases had no gene match. CDR3 size: 14 residues. Germline V lookup: CDR1 MNHEY, CDR2 SMNVEV (reference sequence). The CDR3 DNA is TGTGCCAGCAGTCCCAGGACAGGGGCGGAGACCCAGTACTTC. Amino acids: CASSPRTGAETQYF.